This TCR beta chain was obtained from a study of shared clonotypes between healthy human individuals. The study's findings and limits: Blood alone was sampled, and tissue repertoires likely differ.

Comments on this clone: Its antigen is not known.

Assay execution proceeded at the deep level. Assay used: immunoSEQ multiplex PCR; TCRdb lists only in-frame clones, some missing. The sample holds approximately 1.5 million clones, 95% to 99% seen once. The clonotype was recovered from a man between 25 and 39 years old in good health. The source material was naive CD4+ T cells sorted from blood. Subset here: CD45RA+ positively selected.

The CDR3 region has the DNA TGTGCCAGCAGCTTAACAGGGCCCCAGCATTTT. Its translation: CASSLTGPQHF. This sequence joins TRBV7-2 and TRBJ1-5, with D possibly TRBD1 on 5 matching bases. V was trimmed by 2 bases and J by 9 bases, leaving 5 bases between them. This CDR3 is 11 amino acids long. CDR1 and CDR2 (germline): SGHTA, FQGNSA.